The 6 T cell receptor beta chains presented below share a single source sample, sequenced in a study of PD-1 blockade in classical Hodgkin lymphoma. Time point meaning: newly diagnosed, previously untreated cHL patient sample. Profiling relied on immunoSEQ multiplex PCR, and the TCRdb table lists in-frame clones only, not all of them. The data show some 27,000 clones, with just over 90% seen just once and under 4% held by the top ten. The sequenced material came from peripheral blood mononuclear cells (PBMCs). These receptors all stem from a human donor with classical Hodgkin lymphoma.

V usage is TRBV28 and J usage is TRBJ2-7; tentatively, D is TRBD1 (5 bases). Trimming left V 6 bases short and J 3 bases short, with 18 bases between. The CDR3 extends over 15 amino acids. Germline lookup yields CDR1 MDHEN and CDR2 SYDVKM. CDR3 nucleotides: TGTGCCAGCAGGACGGTAGGGGCTGATCACTACGAGCAGTACTTC. This translates into CASRTVGADHYEQYF.

This sequence joins TRBV7-2 and TRBJ2-3, with 8 positions matching TRBD2. CDR1 is SGHTA, CDR2 FQGNSA, per germline. With V trimmed by 3 bases and J by 5 bases, 4 bases remained unmatched. The CDR3 sequence is 14 residues long. CDR3 sequence (DNA): TGTGCCAGCAGCTTGAGCGGGAGCGTAGATACGCAGTATTTT. Its translation: CASSLSGSVDTQYF. The full variable domain, rest sourced from reference TRBV7-2 and TRBJ2-3, is GAGVSQSPSNKVTEKGKDVELRCDPISGHTALYWYRQSLGQGLEFLIYFQGNSAPDKSGLPSDRFSAERTGGSVSTLTIQRTQQEDSAVYLCASSLSGSVDTQYFGPGTRLTVL.

The J gene is TRBJ2-5, the V gene TRBV5-8; 10 bases agree with TRBD1. From germline, CDR1 is SGHTS and CDR2 YDEGEE. The CDR3 sequence is 16 residues long. With V trimmed by 3 bases and J by 7 bases, 12 bases remained unmatched. The CDR3 loop is CASSYRQGARDGTQYF. The DNA of the CDR3 is TGTGCCAGCAGCTACCGACAGGGGGCGCGTGATGGGACCCAGTACTTC.

The chain couples TRBV2 to TRBJ2-1; weak D call: TRBD2 (6 bases). CDR1 SNHLY and CDR2 FYNNEI come from the germline V gene. The length of the CDR3 is 13 residues. Trimming removed 3 bases at V and 7 bases at J, with 10 bases between. The CDR3 DNA follows: TGTGCCAGCAGTGATTTCGGGGGAAATGAGCAGTTCTTC. Amino acid sequence: CASSDFGGNEQFF.

This chain connects TRBV29-1 to TRBJ1-1, with no clear D. Trimming shortened V by 7 bases and J by 5 bases, and 20 bases separated the two germline ends. The CDR3 length is 14 residues. Germline V CDR1 and CDR2: SQVTM, ANQGSEA. Written as DNA, the CDR3 is TGCAGCGGGGTCCTCCCGCTTATGGGGACTGAAGCTTTCTTT. It encodes CSGVLPLMGTEAFF.

The rearrangement joins TRBV28 to TRBJ2-3; the match to TRBD1 covers 8 bases. The CDR3 extends over 15 amino acids. The junction had 11 bases not matched to a gene; V was cut back by 7 bases and J by 5 bases. Per germline, CDR1 MDHEN and CDR2 SYDVKM. As DNA, the CDR3 is TGTGCCAGCATGGGCTTGGGGACAGGCCGAGATACGCAGTATTTT. The encoded protein is CASMGLGTGRDTQYF.